This T cell receptor beta chain was identified during a study of glioma-infiltrating T cells. General observations from the study: CDR3 overlap between tissue and blood was very small. Tissue-blood divergence was below expectation in non-neoplastic patients, above in gliomas.

Using RNA template, CDR3s of TCR alpha and beta were amplified with iRepertoire arm-PCR. In TCRdb, the multiplex PCR reads were re-called with MiXCR into one record per CDR3 protein. This sample has roughly 120,000 distinct CDR3 sequences; about 23% occur once, and the top ten carry around 15%. This clonotype appeared many times. Its antigen is undetermined. The CDR3 runs to 14 residues. Germline V CDR1 and CDR2: MDHEN, SYDVKM. The ends lost 6 bases at V and 6 bases at J; junction bases unmatched: 8. Material for sequencing was glioma tissue, nonneoplastic brain tissue, or PBMCs (not recorded which). The genes are TRBV28 and TRBJ2-7; 10 nucleotides match TRBD1. This clonotype originated in a human donor with low-grade glioma or glioblastoma, undergoing nonglioma brain surgery, or in good health (not recorded which). The CDR3, as DNA: TGTGCCAGCAGCCTAGGGACAGGGGTGGGCGAGCAGTACTTC. This sequence encodes CASSLGTGVGEQYF.